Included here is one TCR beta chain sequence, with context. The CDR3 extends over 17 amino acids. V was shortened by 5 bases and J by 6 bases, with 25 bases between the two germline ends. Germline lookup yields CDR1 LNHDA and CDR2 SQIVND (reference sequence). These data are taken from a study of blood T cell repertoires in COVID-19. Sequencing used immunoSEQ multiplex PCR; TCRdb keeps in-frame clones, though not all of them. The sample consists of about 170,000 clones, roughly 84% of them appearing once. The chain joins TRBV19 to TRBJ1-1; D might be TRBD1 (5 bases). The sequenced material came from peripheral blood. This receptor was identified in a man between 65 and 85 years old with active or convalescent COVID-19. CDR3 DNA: TGTGCCAGTAGTGCCCCCCGGGGGGTATGGTTATTAGCTGAAGCTTTCTTT. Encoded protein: CASSAPRGVWLLAEAFF.